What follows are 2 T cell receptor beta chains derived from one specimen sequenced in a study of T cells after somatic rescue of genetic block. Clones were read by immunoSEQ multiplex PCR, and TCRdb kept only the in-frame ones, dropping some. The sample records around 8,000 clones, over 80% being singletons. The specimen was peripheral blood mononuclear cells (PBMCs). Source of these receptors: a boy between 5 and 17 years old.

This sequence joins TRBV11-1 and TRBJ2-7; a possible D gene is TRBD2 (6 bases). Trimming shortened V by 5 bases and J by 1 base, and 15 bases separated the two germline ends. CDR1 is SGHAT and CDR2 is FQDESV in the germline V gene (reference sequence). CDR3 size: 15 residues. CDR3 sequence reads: CASSPLSGTSYEQYF. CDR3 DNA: TGTGCCAGCAGCCCACTGTCAGGGACTTCCTACGAGCAGTACTTC.

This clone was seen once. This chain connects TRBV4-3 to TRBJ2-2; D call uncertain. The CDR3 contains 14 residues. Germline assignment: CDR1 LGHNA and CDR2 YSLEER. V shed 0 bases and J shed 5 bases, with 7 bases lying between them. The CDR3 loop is CASSQDSLTGELFF. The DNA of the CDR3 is TGCGCCAGCAGCCAAGATTCTTTGACCGGGGAGCTGTTTTTT.